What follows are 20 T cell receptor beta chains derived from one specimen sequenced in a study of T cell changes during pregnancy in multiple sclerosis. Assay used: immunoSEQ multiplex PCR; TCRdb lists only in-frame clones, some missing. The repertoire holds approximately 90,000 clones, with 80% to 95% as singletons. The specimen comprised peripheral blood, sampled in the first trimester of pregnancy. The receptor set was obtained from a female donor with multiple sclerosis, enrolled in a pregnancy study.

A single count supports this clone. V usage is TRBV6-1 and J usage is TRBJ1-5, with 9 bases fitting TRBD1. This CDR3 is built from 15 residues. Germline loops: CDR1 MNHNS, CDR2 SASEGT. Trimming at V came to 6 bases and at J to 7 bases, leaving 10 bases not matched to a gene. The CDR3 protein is CASSGLGQGEQPQHF. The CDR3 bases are TGTGCCAGCAGCGGATTGGGACAGGGAGAACAGCCCCAGCATTTT.

The CDR3 DNA follows: TGTGCCTGGAGTTTTTTAGCAGGGGAAGCTTTCTTT. It translates to CAWSFLAGEAFF. J is TRBJ1-1 and V is TRBV30; D might be TRBD1 (5 bases). Germline V gene data show CDR1 as GTSNPN and CDR2 as SVGIG (reference sequence). The CDR3 extends over 12 amino acids. V lost 2 bases, J lost 8 bases, and 12 bases lay in between.

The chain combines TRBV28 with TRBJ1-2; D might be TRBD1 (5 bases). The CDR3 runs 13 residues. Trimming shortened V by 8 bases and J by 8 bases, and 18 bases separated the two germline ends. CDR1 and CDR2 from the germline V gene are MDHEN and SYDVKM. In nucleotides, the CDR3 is TGTGCCAGCCGATCCGGGGGAGAGTGGGGCTACACCTTC. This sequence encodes CASRSGGEWGYTF.

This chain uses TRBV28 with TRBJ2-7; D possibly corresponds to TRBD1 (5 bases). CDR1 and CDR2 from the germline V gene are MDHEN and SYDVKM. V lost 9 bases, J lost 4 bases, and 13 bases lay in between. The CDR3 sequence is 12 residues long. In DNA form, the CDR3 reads TGTGCCAGTAAGGGGTCCCCTTACGAGCAGTACTTC. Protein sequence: CASKGSPYEQYF.

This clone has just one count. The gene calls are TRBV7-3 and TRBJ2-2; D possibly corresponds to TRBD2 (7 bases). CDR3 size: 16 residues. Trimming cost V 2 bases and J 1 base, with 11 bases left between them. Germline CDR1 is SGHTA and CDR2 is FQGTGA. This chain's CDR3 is CASSLLGGENTGELFF. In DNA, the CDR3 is TGTGCCAGCAGCTTATTAGGGGGGGAGAACACCGGGGAGCTGTTTTTT.

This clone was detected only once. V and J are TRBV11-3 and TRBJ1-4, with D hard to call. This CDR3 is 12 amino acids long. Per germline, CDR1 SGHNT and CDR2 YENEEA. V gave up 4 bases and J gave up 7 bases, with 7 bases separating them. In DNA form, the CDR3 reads TGTGCCAGCAGCTCCTACGGTGAAAAACTGTTTTTT. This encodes CASSSYGEKLFF.

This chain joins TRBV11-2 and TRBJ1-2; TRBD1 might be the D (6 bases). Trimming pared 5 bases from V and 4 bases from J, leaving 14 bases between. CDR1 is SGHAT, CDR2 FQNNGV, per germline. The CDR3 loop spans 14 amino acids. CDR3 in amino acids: CASSGDTQPYGYTF. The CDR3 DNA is TGTGCCAGCAGCGGGGACACCCAGCCCTATGGCTACACCTTC.

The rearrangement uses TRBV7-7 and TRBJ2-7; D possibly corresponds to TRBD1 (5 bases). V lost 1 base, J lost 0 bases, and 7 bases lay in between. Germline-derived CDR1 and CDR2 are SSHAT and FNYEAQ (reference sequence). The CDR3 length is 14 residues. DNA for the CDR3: TGTGCCAGCAGCTTAGGAAGGGGCTCCTACGAGCAGTACTTC. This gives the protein CASSLGRGSYEQYF. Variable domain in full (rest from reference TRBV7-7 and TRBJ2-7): GAGVSQSPRYKVTKRGQDVTLRCDPISSHATLYWYQQALGQGPEFLTYFNYEAQPDKSGLPSDRFSAERPEGSISTLTIQRTEQRDSAMYRCASSLGRGSYEQYFGPGTRLTVT.

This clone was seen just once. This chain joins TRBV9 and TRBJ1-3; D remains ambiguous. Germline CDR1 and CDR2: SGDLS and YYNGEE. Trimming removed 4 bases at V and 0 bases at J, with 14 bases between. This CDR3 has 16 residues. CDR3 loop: CASSPRSLASGNTIYF. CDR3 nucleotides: TGTGCCAGCAGCCCCCGGTCCCTCGCCTCTGGAAACACCATATATTTT.

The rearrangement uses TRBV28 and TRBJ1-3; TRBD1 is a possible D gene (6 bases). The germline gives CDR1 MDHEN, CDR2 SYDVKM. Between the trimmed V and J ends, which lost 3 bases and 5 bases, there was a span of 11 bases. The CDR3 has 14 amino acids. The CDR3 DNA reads TGTGCCAGCAGTTTGACAGGACGCCGAAACACCATATATTTT. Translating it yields CASSLTGRRNTIYF. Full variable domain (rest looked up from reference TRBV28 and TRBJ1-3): DVKVTQSSRYLVKRTGEKVFLECVQDMDHENMFWYRQDPGLGLRLIYFSYDVKMKEKGDIPEGYSVSREKKERFSLILESASTNQTSMYLCASSLTGRRNTIYFGEGSWLTVV.

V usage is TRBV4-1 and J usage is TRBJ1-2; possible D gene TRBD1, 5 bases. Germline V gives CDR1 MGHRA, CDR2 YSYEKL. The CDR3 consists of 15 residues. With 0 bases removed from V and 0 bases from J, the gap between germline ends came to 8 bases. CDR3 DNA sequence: TGCGCCAGCAGCCAAGAAGCAGGGACTAACTATGGCTACACCTTC. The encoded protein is CASSQEAGTNYGYTF.

In DNA form, the CDR3 reads TGTGCCAGCAGTTTATCGACTAGCGGGAAGGGGCAGTTCTTC. Protein sequence: CASSLSTSGKGQFF. This sequence joins TRBV28 and TRBJ2-1; 11 bases match TRBD2. Germline V CDR1 and CDR2: MDHEN, SYDVKM. This CDR3 comprises 14 residues. V was pared by 1 base and J by 12 bases, with 5 bases of the junction left unmatched.

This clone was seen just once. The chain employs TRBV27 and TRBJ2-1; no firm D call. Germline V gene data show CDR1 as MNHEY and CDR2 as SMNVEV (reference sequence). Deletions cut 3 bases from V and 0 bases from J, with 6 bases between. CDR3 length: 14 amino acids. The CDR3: CASSFVSSYNEQFF. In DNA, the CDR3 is TGTGCCAGCAGTTTTGTGAGCTCCTACAATGAGCAGTTCTTC.

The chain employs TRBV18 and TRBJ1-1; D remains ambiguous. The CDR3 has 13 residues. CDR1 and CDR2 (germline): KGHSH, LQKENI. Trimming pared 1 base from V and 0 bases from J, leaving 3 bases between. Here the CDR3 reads CASSPQLNTEAFF. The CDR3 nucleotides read TGTGCCAGCTCACCACAGCTGAACACTGAAGCTTTCTTT.

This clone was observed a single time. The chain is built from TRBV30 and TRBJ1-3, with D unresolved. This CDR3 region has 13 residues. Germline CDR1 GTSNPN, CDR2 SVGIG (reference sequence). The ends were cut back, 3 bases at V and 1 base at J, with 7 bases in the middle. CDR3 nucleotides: TGTGCCTGGAGAGTACAGTCTGGAAACACCATATATTTT. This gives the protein CAWRVQSGNTIYF.

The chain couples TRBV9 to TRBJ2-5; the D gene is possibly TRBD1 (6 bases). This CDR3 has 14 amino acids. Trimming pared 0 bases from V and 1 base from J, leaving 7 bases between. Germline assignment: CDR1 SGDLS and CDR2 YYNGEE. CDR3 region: CASSVVGGQETQYF. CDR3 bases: TGTGCCAGCAGCGTAGTAGGGGGCCAAGAGACCCAGTACTTC.

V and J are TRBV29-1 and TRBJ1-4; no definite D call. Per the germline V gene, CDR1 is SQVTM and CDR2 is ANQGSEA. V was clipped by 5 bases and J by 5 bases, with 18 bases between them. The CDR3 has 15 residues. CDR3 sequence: CSVYDEGAGNEKLFF. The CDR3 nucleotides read TGCAGCGTTTATGATGAGGGTGCGGGGAATGAAAAACTGTTTTTT.

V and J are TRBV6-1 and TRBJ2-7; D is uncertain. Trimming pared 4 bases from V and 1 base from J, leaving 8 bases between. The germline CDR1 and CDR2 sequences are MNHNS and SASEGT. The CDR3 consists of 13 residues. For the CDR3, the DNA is TGTGCCAGCAGTGCCAGGCAGTCCTACGAGCAGTACTTC. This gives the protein CASSARQSYEQYF.

DNA for the CDR3: TGTGCCTGGAGGTTACAGGGGGCTCTAGGAGATACGCAGTATTTT. Encoded protein: CAWRLQGALGDTQYF. This chain uses TRBV30 with TRBJ2-3, with 9 bases matching TRBD1. V lost 3 bases to trimming and J lost 5 bases; unmatched junction nucleotides: 9. This CDR3 is 15 amino acids long. Germline V gives CDR1 GTSNPN, CDR2 SVGIG (reference sequence).

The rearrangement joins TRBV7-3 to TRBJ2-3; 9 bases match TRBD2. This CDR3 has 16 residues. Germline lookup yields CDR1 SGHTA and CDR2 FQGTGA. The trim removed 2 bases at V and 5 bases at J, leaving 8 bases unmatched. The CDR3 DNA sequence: TGTGCCAGCAGCTTATTTGCTAGCGGGGAAAAAGATACGCAGTATTTT. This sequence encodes CASSLFASGEKDTQYF. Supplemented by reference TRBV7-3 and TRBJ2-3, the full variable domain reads GAGVSQTPSNKVTEKGKYVELRCDPISGHTALYWYRQSLGQGPEFLIYFQGTGAADDSGLPNDRFFAVRPEGSVSTLKIQRTERGDSAVYLCASSLFASGEKDTQYFGPGTRLTVL.